This entry lists 29 T cell receptor beta chains sequenced from one sample in a study of cytomegalovirus exposure and HLA in healthy donors. 13 Jbeta primers and 60 Vbeta primers were used for the PCR. Profiling relied on immunoSEQ multiplex PCR, and the TCRdb table lists in-frame clones only, not all of them. The sample has 100,000 to 150,000 clones; 70% to 80% are singletons. The source material was PBMCs. The origin of the receptors is a woman aged 45-65 years in good health and CMV-seropositive.

This clone has a single count. V usage is TRBV6-4 and J usage is TRBJ1-2; D is possibly TRBD1 (6 bases). The V gene lost 0 bases and the J gene lost 7 bases, with 18 bases spanning the gap. CDR1 is MRHNA, CDR2 SNTAGT, per germline. CDR3 length: 16 amino acids. The CDR3 region has the DNA TGTGCCAGCAGTGACTCGACCATCTCGGGGGGCGCTGGCTACACCTTC. It specifies CASSDSTISGGAGYTF.

The chain recombines TRBV2 with TRBJ2-1; 7 bases agree with TRBD2. This CDR3 spans 15 amino acids. Germline assignment: CDR1 SNHLY and CDR2 FYNNEI. Trimming removed 5 bases from V and 8 bases from J; junction bases left unmatched: 12. The CDR3 here is CASSLSGLPGDEQFF. The CDR3 DNA sequence: TGTGCCAGCAGTCTTAGCGGGCTCCCCGGGGATGAGCAGTTCTTC.

V is TRBV29-1 and J is TRBJ2-7; 9 bases map to TRBD1. With 7 bases clipped from V and 3 bases from J, the junction kept 4 bases outside the gene matches. Germline V lookup: CDR1 SQVTM, CDR2 ANQGSEA. This CDR3 comprises 12 residues. Written as DNA, the CDR3 is TGCAGCGCTGAGACAGGGGGCTACGAGCAGTACTTC. Translation: CSAETGGYEQYF.

The V gene is TRBV9, the J gene TRBJ2-1; 8 bases are a match to TRBD1. The germline V gene encodes CDR1 SGDLS and CDR2 YYNGEE. Trimming cost V 4 bases and J 0 bases; bases outside gene matches: 9. The CDR3 runs to 17 residues. The chain's CDR3 is CASSTRTGPNSYNEQFF. The CDR3 DNA reads TGTGCCAGCAGCACGCGGACAGGGCCAAACTCCTACAATGAGCAGTTCTTC.

V and J are TRBV11-2 and TRBJ1-1; no clear D gene. The germline V gene encodes CDR1 SGHAT and CDR2 FQNNGV. With 3 bases removed from V and 0 bases from J, the gap between germline ends came to 11 bases. The length of the CDR3 is 15 residues. The CDR3 region is CASSFLAQMNTEAFF. CDR3 in DNA: TGTGCCAGCAGCTTCTTGGCTCAGATGAACACTGAAGCTTTCTTT. The full variable domain, completed using reference TRBV11-2 and TRBJ1-1, is EAGVAQSPRYKIIEKRQSVAFWCNPISGHATLYWYQQILGQGPKLLIQFQNNGVVDDSQLPKDRFSAERLKGVDSTLKIQPAKLEDSAVYLCASSFLAQMNTEAFFGQGTRLTVV.

The chain employs TRBV4-3 and TRBJ1-5, with 7 bases aligning to TRBD1. This CDR3 has 14 residues. From germline, CDR1 is LGHNA and CDR2 YSLEER. With V trimmed by 3 bases and J by 8 bases, 7 bases remained unmatched. CDR3 nucleotide sequence: TGCGCCAGCAGCCAGGGAGACAGGGCAGAGCCCCAGCATTTT. Its protein product is CASSQGDRAEPQHF.

This clone was recorded only once. The chain has TRBV29-1 and TRBJ2-1; unclear D gene. Trimming took 7 bases from V and 4 from J, leaving 11 bases between them. Germline CDR1 and CDR2: SQVTM and ANQGSEA. The CDR3 length is 12 residues. In DNA form, the CDR3 reads TGCAGCGCGTTCCTTACTTACAATGAGCAGTTCTTC. As protein: CSAFLTYNEQFF.

J is TRBJ2-2 and V is TRBV7-9; D perhaps matches TRBD2 (6 bases). The CDR3 is 17 amino acids. Germline assignment: CDR1 SEHNR and CDR2 FQNEAQ (reference sequence). Trimming took 7 bases from V and 4 from J, leaving 22 bases between them. The CDR3 DNA follows: TGTGCCAGCACCTTTACCGGGTCTAGCGTTAGCACCGGGGAGCTGTTTTTT. Translated: CASTFTGSSVSTGELFF.

The chain combines TRBV9 with TRBJ2-1; 7 bases align to TRBD2. Per the germline V gene, CDR1 is SGDLS and CDR2 is YYNGEE. The CDR3 contains 14 residues. The ends lost 3 bases at V and 3 bases at J; junction bases unmatched: 3. The CDR3 DNA reads TGTGCCAGCAGCGGAGCGGGACTCTACAATGAGCAGTTCTTC. Protein product: CASSGAGLYNEQFF.

The CDR3 reads CASSLQGRGVLNEQFF. The CDR3, as DNA: TGTGCCAGCAGCCTGCAAGGGAGGGGGGTTCTCAATGAGCAGTTCTTC. The chain combines TRBV11-3 with TRBJ2-1; D is perhaps TRBD2 (7 bases). The germline V gene has CDR1 SGHNT and CDR2 YENEEA. This CDR3 is built from 16 residues. Trimming stripped 5 bases from V and 6 bases from J, with 20 bases between.

The chain employs TRBV28 and TRBJ1-2, with TRBD1 matching over 7 bases. Germline loops: CDR1 MDHEN, CDR2 SYDVKM. V was clipped by 6 bases and J by 8 bases; unmatched bases: 9. CDR3 size: 13 residues. This CDR3 is CASSDREKDGYTF. CDR3 nucleotides: TGTGCCAGCAGCGACAGGGAGAAGGACGGCTACACCTTC.

V gene TRBV7-2 combines with J gene TRBJ2-1; 14 bases line up with TRBD2. V lost 7 bases, J lost 10 bases, and 12 bases stayed unmatched. Germline V lookup: CDR1 SGHTA, CDR2 FQGNSA. This CDR3 comprises 16 residues. This CDR3 reads CASTYTGTSGSEEQFF. The CDR3 nucleotides read TGTGCCAGCACCTACACGGGGACTAGCGGGAGCGAAGAGCAGTTCTTC.

This chain links TRBV10-3 with TRBJ2-1, with D maybe TRBD2 (5 bases). V was clipped by 7 bases and J by 2 bases, with 12 bases between them. The CDR3 is made up of 14 amino acids. Germline V gives CDR1 ENHRY, CDR2 SYGVKD. CDR3 nucleotides: TGTGCCATCAACGAGGGAGTCACCTACAATGAGCAGTTCTTC. Protein product: CAINEGVTYNEQFF.

This clone has a handful of counts. This chain connects TRBV30 to TRBJ1-1; D unclear. Germline V gene data show CDR1 as GTSNPN and CDR2 as SVGIG (reference sequence). With 5 bases removed from V and 0 bases from J, the gap between germline ends came to 4 bases. The CDR3 sequence is 11 residues long. The CDR3 region is CAWGLNTEAFF. CDR3 DNA: TGTGCCTGGGGCTTGAACACTGAAGCTTTCTTT.

This sequence joins TRBV14 and TRBJ1-2, with D maybe TRBD1 (6 bases). This CDR3 has 18 amino acids. CDR1 and CDR2 (germline): SGHDN, FVKESK. V lost 3 bases and J 4 bases, leaving 24 bases between the germline ends. CDR3 residues: CASSHTGTGGWYAYGYTF. As DNA, the CDR3 is TGTGCCAGCAGCCACACCGGGACGGGGGGCTGGTATGCCTATGGCTACACCTTC.

This clone was counted between two and nine times. This chain links TRBV6-1 with TRBJ2-2, with 7 bases identical to TRBD2. The V and J ends lost 5 bases and 6 bases, in that order; junction bases with no gene match: 3. The CDR3 runs to 13 residues. Germline V gene data show CDR1 as MNHNS and CDR2 as SASEGT. CDR3 loop: CASSSGLAGELFF. Here the CDR3 DNA reads TGTGCCAGCAGTTCCGGACTAGCCGGGGAGCTGTTTTTT.

This clone was detected only once. V usage is TRBV6-1 and J usage is TRBJ1-2; D is unresolved. The CDR3 sequence is 12 residues long. Germline assignment: CDR1 MNHNS and CDR2 SASEGT. Trimming took 2 bases from V and 4 from J, leaving 5 bases between them. This CDR3 reads CASSESLYGYTF. The CDR3 DNA reads as TGTGCCAGCAGTGAATCCCTCTATGGCTACACCTTC.

V is TRBV5-4 and J is TRBJ1-3, with 8 nucleotides matching TRBD1. CDR3 length: 16 amino acids. V was clipped by 4 bases and J by 2 bases; unmatched bases: 8. Germline V gives CDR1 SGHNT, CDR2 YYREEE (reference sequence). In DNA form, the CDR3 reads TGTGCCAGCAGCGAAACAGGGGGGCTTACTGGAAACACCATATATTTT. The encoded protein is CASSETGGLTGNTIYF. Using reference TRBV5-4 and TRBJ1-3 for the parts outside the CDR3, the full variable domain is ETGVTQSPTHLIKTRGQQVTLRCSSQSGHNTVSWYQQALGQGPQFIFQYYREEENGRGNFPPRFSGLQFPNYSSELNVNALELDDSALYLCASSETGGLTGNTIYFGEGSWLTVV.

The chain employs TRBV6-1 and TRBJ2-7; D not certain. Trimming pared 4 bases from V and 2 bases from J, leaving 9 bases between. Germline assignment: CDR1 MNHNS and CDR2 SASEGT. CDR3 length equals 13 residues. CDR3 protein: CASSVGSAYEQYF. The CDR3 DNA reads as TGTGCCAGCAGTGTGGGCAGTGCCTACGAGCAGTACTTC.

The chain recombines TRBV4-1 with TRBJ2-7; no firm D call. This CDR3 has 12 residues. From germline, CDR1 is MGHRA and CDR2 YSYEKL. V was clipped by 1 base and J by 2 bases, with 3 bases between them. The CDR3 loop is CASSQGAYEQYF. The CDR3 DNA follows: TGCGCCAGCAGCCAAGGCGCCTACGAGCAGTACTTC.

J is TRBJ2-3 and V is TRBV6-5; a possible D gene is TRBD1 (7 bases). The CDR3 has 15 residues. Germline CDR1 MNHEY, CDR2 SVGAGI. V was trimmed by 2 bases and J by 2 bases, leaving 11 bases between them. Written as DNA, the CDR3 is TGTGCCAGCAGTTACGTCAGGGGGGACACAGATACGCAGTATTTT. It is translated as CASSYVRGDTDTQYF.

The rearrangement links TRBV5-1 to TRBJ1-4, with D tentatively TRBD1 (6 bases). Germline CDR1 is SGHRS and CDR2 is YFSETQ. V lost 4 bases, J lost 7 bases, and 20 bases lay in between. The length of the CDR3 is 16 residues. The chain's CDR3 is CASSPTMSGTSEKLFF. CDR3 DNA: TGCGCCAGCAGCCCCACGATGTCGGGGACAAGTGAAAAACTGTTTTTT.

The chain is built from TRBV7-2 and TRBJ2-5; perhaps TRBD2 as D (6 bases). Trimming removed 1 base at V and 4 bases at J, with 22 bases between. Per the germline V gene, CDR1 is SGHTA and CDR2 is FQGNSA. The CDR3 runs 18 residues. CDR3 amino acids: CASSLDGPGGALRETQYF. The CDR3 region has the DNA TGTGCCAGCAGCTTAGACGGGCCAGGAGGGGCGCTGAGAGAGACCCAGTACTTC.

This clone was detected only once. V is TRBV2 and J is TRBJ2-1; TRBD2 agrees at 8 bases. The CDR3 totals 17 residues. Germline lookup yields CDR1 SNHLY and CDR2 FYNNEI. V dropped 6 bases and J dropped 1; count of bases not matched to a gene: 11. The CDR3 loop is CASSKNKRGGSYNEQFF. DNA for the CDR3: TGTGCCAGCAGCAAAAATAAACGGGGGGGATCCTACAATGAGCAGTTCTTC. The complete variable domain, with remaining parts taken from reference TRBV2 and TRBJ2-1, reads EPEVTQTPSHQVTQMGQEVILRCVPISNHLYFYWYRQILGQKVEFLVSFYNNEISEKSEIFDDQFSVERPDGSNFTLKIRSTKLEDSAMYFCASSKNKRGGSYNEQFFGPGTRLTVL.

The sample holds a few counts of this clone. The rearrangement joins TRBV12-5 to TRBJ2-7; 7 positions match TRBD1. V trimming: 6 bases; J trimming: 6 bases; junction bases outside the gene matches: 8. CDR1 LGHNT and CDR2 FRNRAP come from the germline V gene. CDR3 length: 13 residues. As DNA, the CDR3 is TGTGCTAGTGGCCCCGGGACAGTCGTCGAGCAGTACTTC. It is translated as CASGPGTVVEQYF.

The table lists this clone with a few counts. The rearrangement uses TRBV2 and TRBJ1-5; 8 nucleotides match TRBD1. Trimming cost V 6 bases and J 7 bases; bases outside gene matches: 5. The CDR3 totals 13 residues. CDR1 and CDR2 from the germline V gene are SNHLY and FYNNEI. The CDR3 DNA follows: TGTGCCAGCAGCAAGACAGGGGAGCAGCCCCAGCATTTT. It yields the protein CASSKTGEQPQHF.

This sequence joins TRBV5-1 and TRBJ2-3, with D uncertain. V was trimmed by 0 bases and J by 0 bases, leaving 8 bases between them. There are 15 residues in the CDR3. The germline V gene has CDR1 SGHRS and CDR2 YFSETQ. CDR3 in amino acids: CASSLEQESTDTQYF. For the CDR3, the DNA is TGCGCCAGCAGCTTGGAGCAGGAAAGCACAGATACGCAGTATTTT.

The J gene is TRBJ2-1, the V gene TRBV11-2; 8 positions match TRBD1. Per the germline V gene, CDR1 is SGHAT and CDR2 is FQNNGV. There are 12 residues in the CDR3. V was clipped by 4 bases and J by 11 bases; unmatched bases: 4. The CDR3 reads CASSSRTGQQFF. CDR3 sequence (DNA): TGTGCCAGCAGCTCGCGGACAGGGCAGCAGTTCTTC.

This clone was seen a single time. The V and J genes are TRBV6-1 and TRBJ1-3, with 8 bases that match TRBD1. The CDR3 sequence is 14 residues long. The germline gives CDR1 MNHNS, CDR2 SASEGT. V shed 7 bases and J 2 bases; nucleotides not matched to a gene: 4. The DNA for the CDR3 is TGTGCCAGCACCGAGGACAGGGCTGGAAACACCATATATTTT. Translated, it gives CASTEDRAGNTIYF.